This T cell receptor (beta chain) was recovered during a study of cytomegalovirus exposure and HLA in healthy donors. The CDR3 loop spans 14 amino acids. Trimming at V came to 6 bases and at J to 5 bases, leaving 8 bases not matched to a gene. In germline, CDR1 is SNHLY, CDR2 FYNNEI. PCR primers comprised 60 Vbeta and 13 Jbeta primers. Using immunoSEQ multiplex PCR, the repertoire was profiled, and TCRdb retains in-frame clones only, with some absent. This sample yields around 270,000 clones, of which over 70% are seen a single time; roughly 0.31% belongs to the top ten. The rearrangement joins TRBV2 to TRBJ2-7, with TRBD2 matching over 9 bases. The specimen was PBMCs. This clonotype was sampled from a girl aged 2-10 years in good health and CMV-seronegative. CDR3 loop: CASSQGLAGDEQYF. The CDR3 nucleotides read TGTGCCAGCAGCCAAGGGTTAGCGGGAGACGAGCAGTACTTC.